Listed here are 23 T cell receptor beta chains from one sample, sequenced in a study of blood T cell repertoires in COVID-19. TCRdb's copy holds only in-frame clones and misses some; the assay was immunoSEQ multiplex PCR. The sample gives 120,000 or so clones, 90% of which show up once; less than 5% is in the top ten. The sequenced sample was peripheral blood. The receptors stem from a man aged 55-75 years with COVID-19, enrolled during active disease.

The chain joins TRBV20-1 to TRBJ1-4, with D unclear. The CDR3 loop spans 11 amino acids. The germline gives CDR1 DFQATT, CDR2 SNEGSKA (reference sequence). Trimming removed 6 bases from V and 2 bases from J, with 4 bases in between. CDR3 nucleotides: TGCAGTGCCCCTACTAATGAAAAACTGTTTTTT. Protein: CSAPTNEKLFF.

The genes are TRBV11-3 and TRBJ2-2; TRBD2 matches 7 bases. The CDR3 extends over 15 amino acids. Germline V gene lookup returns CDR1 SGHNT and CDR2 YENEEA. The ends lost 5 bases at V and 5 bases at J; junction bases unmatched: 8. In nucleotides, the CDR3 is TGTGCCAGCAGCCTCGGATCCGGGGGGACCGGGGAGCTGTTTTTT. This gives the protein CASSLGSGGTGELFF. The entire variable domain, with the rest obtained from reference TRBV11-3 and TRBJ2-2, is as follows: EAGVVQSPRYKIIEKKQPVAFWCNPISGHNTLYWYLQNLGQGPELLIRYENEEAVDDSQLPKDRFSAERLKGVDSTLKIQPAELGDSAVYLCASSLGSGGTGELFFGEGSRLTVL.

CDR3 nucleotide sequence: TGTGCCATAAGTACCGGGACATACCAAGAGACCCAGTACTTC. This encodes CAISTGTYQETQYF. The V gene is TRBV10-3, the J gene TRBJ2-5; D possibly corresponds to TRBD1 (6 bases). Germline loops: CDR1 ENHRY, CDR2 SYGVKD. There are 14 residues in the CDR3. V dropped 9 bases and J dropped 0 bases, with 14 bases sitting between them.

The chain joins TRBV18 to TRBJ2-2, with TRBD2 matching over 13 bases. Trimming took 6 bases from V and 5 from J; bases not matched to a gene: 3. Germline CDR1 is KGHSH and CDR2 is LQKENI. This CDR3 is built from 15 residues. DNA of the CDR3: TGTGCCAGCTCCCCGGGACTAGCGGGGACCGGGGAGCTGTTTTTT. Translated, it gives CASSPGLAGTGELFF.

This clone was observed once. The chain has TRBV10-2 and TRBJ1-1, with 8 bases that match TRBD1. Per the germline V gene, CDR1 is WSHSY and CDR2 is SAAADI. J lost 0 bases, V lost 10 bases, and 19 bases had no gene match. The CDR3 runs 18 residues. The DNA for the CDR3 is TGCGCCACCGCGGGGGCCCGGGACAGGTTACTCATGAACACTGAAGCTTTCTTT. It codes for CATAGARDRLLMNTEAFF.

The rearrangement uses TRBV12-3 or TRBV12-4 and TRBJ1-1; D is undetermined. The CDR3 sequence is 13 residues long. V was shortened by 6 bases and J by 0 bases, with 8 bases between the two germline ends. CDR3 in amino acids: CASSLGVNTEAFF. The CDR3 nucleotides are TGTGCCAGCAGCTTGGGAGTGAACACTGAAGCTTTCTTT.

The chain recombines TRBV28 with TRBJ1-6; TRBD1 matches at 8 bases. V shed 6 bases and J 7 bases; nucleotides not matched to a gene: 5. This CDR3 comprises 14 residues. Per the germline V gene, CDR1 is MDHEN and CDR2 is SYDVKM. As DNA, the CDR3 is TGTGCCAGCAGCTCAGGGGGCCGGAATTCACCCCTCCACTTT. It encodes CASSSGGRNSPLHF.

J is TRBJ2-3 and V is TRBV4-1; TRBD2 matches 7 bases. CDR1 and CDR2 (germline): MGHRA, YSYEKL. V lost 3 bases and J lost 2; bases outside the gene matches: 17. This CDR3 comprises 19 residues. CDR3 DNA sequence: TGCGCCAGCAGCCAGCCTCCCCTAGCGGACCGGAACCCCACAGATACGCAGTATTTT. This sequence encodes CASSQPPLADRNPTDTQYF.

The rearrangement joins TRBV19 to TRBJ2-1; 10 positions match TRBD2. The CDR3 contains 16 residues. Germline V CDR1 and CDR2: LNHDA, SQIVND (reference sequence). V was pared by 7 bases and J by 0 bases, with 6 bases of the junction left unmatched. CDR3 sequence: CASNVLAGSSYNEQFF. The CDR3 bases are TGTGCCAGTAATGTACTAGCGGGGAGCTCCTACAATGAGCAGTTCTTC.

The chain uses TRBV7-9 and TRBJ1-6; D gene unclear. The ends were cut back, 5 bases at V and 9 bases at J, with 14 bases in the middle. Germline CDR1 is SEHNR and CDR2 is FQNEAQ (reference sequence). CDR3 length: 14 residues. The CDR3 sequence is CASSPNAVRSPLHF. DNA of the CDR3: TGTGCCAGCAGCCCAAATGCAGTCCGTTCACCCCTCCACTTT.

This chain links TRBV11-3 with TRBJ1-1; the D is unclear. Germline CDR1 SGHNT, CDR2 YENEEA. CDR3 length equals 15 residues. With 5 bases removed from V and 4 bases from J, the gap between germline ends came to 17 bases. As DNA, the CDR3 is TGTGCCAGCAGCACCCCGACACAACCCTCCACTGAAGCTTTCTTT. Translating it yields CASSTPTQPSTEAFF.

The chain recombines TRBV5-1 with TRBJ1-4; TRBD1 matches at 8 bases. The V and J ends lost 5 bases and 7 bases, in that order; junction bases with no gene match: 7. Germline values: CDR1 SGHRS, CDR2 YFSETQ. The CDR3 has 14 amino acids. CDR3 amino acids: CASRTGQGGEKLFF. The CDR3 DNA follows: TGCGCCAGCAGGACTGGACAGGGTGGTGAAAAACTGTTTTTT.

The chain combines TRBV27 with TRBJ2-3; TRBD2 matches at 12 bases. Germline-derived CDR1 and CDR2 are MNHEY and SMNVEV (reference sequence). The CDR3 has 16 amino acids. After removal of 4 bases from V and 4 bases from J, the junction contained 6 bases not matched to a gene. CDR3 sequence reads: CASSSPTSGSSDTQYF. Written as DNA, the CDR3 is TGTGCCAGCAGTTCCCCGACTAGCGGGAGCTCAGATACGCAGTATTTT.

The CDR3 loop is CASSQDRVSRSGELFF. The CDR3 DNA is TGTGCCAGCAGCCAAGACAGGGTATCGCGTTCCGGGGAGCTGTTTTTT. This rearrangement joins TRBV4-2 to TRBJ2-2, with a possible D match to TRBD1 (5 bases). Germline V gives CDR1 LGHNA, CDR2 YNFKEQ. Trimming took off 0 bases at V and 6 bases at J, with 14 bases between the two ends. The CDR3 contains 16 residues.

The genes are TRBV28 and TRBJ2-7; weak D call: TRBD2 (5 bases). The CDR3 is 14 residues long. Trimming left V 4 bases short and J 1 base short, with 11 bases between. Germline V CDR1 and CDR2: MDHEN, SYDVKM. CDR3 sequence reads: CASSSSSSSYEQYF. CDR3 DNA sequence: TGTGCCAGCAGTTCTTCTAGCAGTTCCTACGAGCAGTACTTC.

This clone appeared a single time. The V gene is TRBV4-1, the J gene TRBJ2-7; weak D call: TRBD2 (7 bases). This CDR3 contains 15 residues. The germline V gene has CDR1 MGHRA and CDR2 YSYEKL. V lost 3 bases and J lost 4, with 16 bases in between. CDR3 protein: CASSHGRGALYEQYF. The DNA of the CDR3 is TGCGCCAGCAGCCATGGCCGGGGGGCCCTTTACGAGCAGTACTTC.

This chain uses TRBV30 with TRBJ2-7; maybe TRBD1 (5 bases). The CDR3 totals 13 residues. Germline V lookup: CDR1 GTSNPN, CDR2 SVGIG (reference sequence). Trimming pared 0 bases from V and 6 bases from J, leaving 12 bases between. CDR3 protein: CAWSVQELGEQYF. Here the CDR3 DNA reads TGTGCCTGGAGTGTACAGGAATTGGGCGAGCAGTACTTC.

The genes are TRBV29-1 and TRBJ1-4; TRBD1 agrees at 8 bases. V shed 4 bases, J shed 7 bases, and the junction held 8 bases outside the gene matches. Germline CDR1 SQVTM, CDR2 ANQGSEA. The CDR3 loop spans 14 amino acids. The CDR3 DNA is TGCAGCGTTGTAGAAGGGACAGGAGGTGAAAAACTGTTTTTT. Its translation: CSVVEGTGGEKLFF.

The chain has TRBV6-1 and TRBJ2-1, with 10 bases fitting TRBD1. The CDR3 sequence is 13 residues long. CDR1 and CDR2 (germline): MNHNS, SASEGT. J gave up 6 bases and V 6 bases, and 2 bases lay outside the gene matches. In nucleotides, the CDR3 is TGTGCCAGCAGGAGGACAGGGGGCAATGAGCAGTTCTTC. This gives the protein CASRRTGGNEQFF.

This chain connects TRBV19 to TRBJ2-7; TRBD2 aligns across 8 bases. V was clipped by 5 bases and J by 0 bases; unmatched bases: 9. In germline, CDR1 is LNHDA, CDR2 SQIVND (reference sequence). CDR3 length equals 16 residues. The CDR3 bases are TGTGCCAGTAGTGCTTATAGCGGGACCTCCTCCTACGAGCAGTACTTC. The encoded protein is CASSAYSGTSSYEQYF.

This clone came up once. The chain has TRBV2 and TRBJ2-3; the D is unclear. From germline, CDR1 is SNHLY and CDR2 FYNNEI. This CDR3 has 14 amino acids. Trimming removed 4 bases at V and 2 bases at J, with 10 bases between. The CDR3 sequence: CASSVAETTDTQYF. The CDR3 DNA is TGTGCCAGCAGTGTGGCAGAAACCACAGATACGCAGTATTTT.

J is TRBJ2-1 and V is TRBV11-3; 15 bases map to TRBD2. The CDR3 is 17 amino acids. The germline gives CDR1 SGHNT, CDR2 YENEEA. The V and J ends lost 5 bases and 7 bases, in that order; junction bases with no gene match: 9. The CDR3 DNA reads TGTGCCAGCAGCCCCGGACTAGCGGGAGGGCCCAAAAATGAGCAGTTCTTC. This encodes CASSPGLAGGPKNEQFF.

This chain links TRBV19 with TRBJ1-1; D gene ambiguous. Between the trimmed V and J ends, which lost 7 bases and 4 bases, there was a span of 16 bases. The CDR3 has 14 amino acids. Germline CDR1 and CDR2: LNHDA and SQIVND (reference sequence). CDR3 amino acids: CASMSGRSGTEAFF. In nucleotides, the CDR3 is TGTGCCAGTATGTCGGGGAGATCGGGCACTGAAGCTTTCTTT.